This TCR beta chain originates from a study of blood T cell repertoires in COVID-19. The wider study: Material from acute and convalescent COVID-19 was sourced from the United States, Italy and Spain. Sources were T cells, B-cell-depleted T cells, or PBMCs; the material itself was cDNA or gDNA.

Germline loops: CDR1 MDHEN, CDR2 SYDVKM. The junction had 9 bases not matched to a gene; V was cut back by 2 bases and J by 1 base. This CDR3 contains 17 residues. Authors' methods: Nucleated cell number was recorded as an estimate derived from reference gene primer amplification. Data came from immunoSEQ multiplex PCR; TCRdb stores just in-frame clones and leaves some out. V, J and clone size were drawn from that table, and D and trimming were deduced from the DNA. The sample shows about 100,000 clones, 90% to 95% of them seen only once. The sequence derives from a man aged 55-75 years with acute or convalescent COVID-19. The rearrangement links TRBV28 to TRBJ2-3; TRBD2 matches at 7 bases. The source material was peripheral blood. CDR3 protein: CASSLRLAGVGTDTQYF. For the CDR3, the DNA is TGTGCCAGCAGTTTACGTCTGGCGGGAGTGGGCACAGATACGCAGTATTTT.